This is a list of T cell receptor beta chains from one sample in a study of CD8 T cells in ankylosing spondylitis. TCRdb reprocessed the 5' RACE reads with MiXCR, giving one entry per CDR3 protein. The sample lists about 540,000 distinct CDR3 sequences; 12% were seen once. The sequenced sample consisted of blood, either unsorted or a sorted T cell fraction (not recorded which). The receptors stem from a male donor with ankylosing spondylitis. Both conserved end residues are part of each CDR3. The D gene is left open where the match is weak. Where a row states a size, it is once, few, many or the class of an expanded clone; other rows omit it.

j_gene	d_gene	abundance	v_gene	CDR3nt	CDR3aa
TRBJ2-3	NA	NA	TRBV20-1	TGCAGTGCTAGAGTATCGGATTGGGGCACAGATACGCAGTATTTT	CSARVSDWGTDTQYF
TRBJ2-2	TRBD2	few	TRBV3-1	TGTGCCAGCACACGACTAGCGGAAGACACCGGGGAGCTGTTTTTT	CASTRLAEDTGELFF
TRBJ1-3	NA	few	TRBV29-1	TGCAGCGAGTTACCCAGGTCTGGAAACACCATATATTTT	CSELPRSGNTIYF
TRBJ2-3	NA	many	TRBV12-3/TRBV12-4	TGTGCCAGCAGTCCAATGGCCTCGGGATATACGCAGTATTTT	CASSPMASGYTQYF
TRBJ2-2	TRBD1	NA	TRBV15	TGTGCCACCAGCACAAAGGCGACAGGGGGCACCGGGGAGCTGTTTTTT	CATSTKATGGTGELFF
TRBJ1-1	NA	NA	TRBV27	TGTGCCAGCAGTACCTTCAAGGGAGAAGCTTTCTTT	CASSTFKGEAFF
TRBJ1-2	TRBD1	few	TRBV11-2	TGTGCCAGCAGCCACGACAGGGGCTATGGCTACACCTTC	CASSHDRGYGYTF
TRBJ1-2	NA	few	TRBV12-3/TRBV12-4	TGTGCCAGCAGCCCTACGGGTGGGGGTAACTATGGCTACACCTTC	CASSPTGGGNYGYTF
TRBJ1-2	NA	few	TRBV12-3/TRBV12-4	TGTGCCAGCAGTTTGGGCAGGGGACACTATGGCTACACCTTC	CASSLGRGHYGYTF
TRBJ2-5	NA	NA	TRBV25-1	TGTGCCAGCAGTGCAACGACGGAGACCCAGTACTTC	CASSATTETQYF
TRBJ1-4	NA	NA	TRBV7-9	TGTGCCAGCAGCTTGCTAGTTGAAAAACTGTTTTTT	CASSLLVEKLFF
TRBJ1-1	NA	few	TRBV20-1	TGCAGTGCTATGCGAGGCGGTCCGAGGACTGAAGCTTTCTTT	CSAMRGGPRTEAFF
TRBJ2-1	NA	few	TRBV10-1	TGCGCCAGCAGTAAACCGGGGTTCGAGCAGTTCTTC	CASSKPGFEQFF
TRBJ2-5	TRBD2	NA	TRBV4-2	TGTGCCAGCAGCCAAGACCCGGCGGGAGAGATGGAGACCCAGTACTTC	CASSQDPAGEMETQYF
TRBJ2-2	NA	few	TRBV10-3	TGTGCCATCAGTGAGCTGTCTAGCGTCGCGAACACCGGGGAGCTGTTTTTT	CAISELSSVANTGELFF
TRBJ2-7	TRBD1	NA	TRBV13	TGTGCCAGCAGCAACAGGGGGAGCGAGCAGTACTTC	CASSNRGSEQYF
TRBJ2-2	TRBD2	many	TRBV10-3	TGTGCCATCAGTGCAGCGGGAGTTTTCCCCGGGGAGCTGTTTTTT	CAISAAGVFPGELFF
TRBJ1-1	NA	many	TRBV10-3	TGTGCCATCAGTGACAGCAACACTGAAGCTTTCTTT	CAISDSNTEAFF
TRBJ2-3	NA	NA	TRBV5-1	TGCGCCAGCGGTGCTAGCCGTGAAACCCGCACAGATACGCAGTATTTT	CASGASRETRTDTQYF
TRBJ1-2	NA	few	TRBV29-1	TGCAGCGTTGTTGGTCTGGACAGAAATGGCTACACCTTC	CSVVGLDRNGYTF
TRBJ2-1	TRBD2	NA	TRBV5-1	TGCGCCAGCAGCTTCTGGGGAGGGCTCCTCAATGAGCAGTTCTTC	CASSFWGGLLNEQFF
TRBJ2-1	TRBD2	many	TRBV12-3/TRBV12-4	TGTGCCAGTGAACTAGCGGGAAATATAGGGGGGCAGTTCTTC	CASELAGNIGGQFF
TRBJ2-3	NA	NA	TRBV2	TGTGCCAGCAGTGATTACAGCGATAGCACAGATACGCAGTATTTT	CASSDYSDSTDTQYF
TRBJ2-1	NA	NA	TRBV4-1	TGCGCCAGCAGCCAAGAGCCGGGAGATAGGGTGAATGAGCAGTTCTTC	CASSQEPGDRVNEQFF
TRBJ2-3	NA	many	TRBV29-1	TGCAGCGTTGACTCGACACGTGATACGCAGTATTTT	CSVDSTRDTQYF
TRBJ2-1	NA	NA	TRBV7-2	TGTGCCAGCAGTTACCAGGGGGGCTGGAATGAGCAGTTCTTC	CASSYQGGWNEQFF
TRBJ1-1	NA	many	TRBV4-1	TGCGCCAGCAGCCTCTCCTGGACAGCATTGAACACTGAAGCTTTCTTT	CASSLSWTALNTEAFF
TRBJ2-3	TRBD2	NA	TRBV7-9	TGTGCCGGGAGCGCGGGAGGCCGGGATACGCAGTATTTT	CAGSAGGRDTQYF
TRBJ2-1	TRBD1	NA	TRBV4-1	TGCGCCAGCAGCCCGGTCCGGGACAGAGGTCTACAAAAGAATGAGCAGTTCTTC	CASSPVRDRGLQKNEQFF
TRBJ2-1	TRBD2	NA	TRBV20-1	TGCAGTGCCCTTCCCGGGACTAGCTTGGATGAGCAGTTCTTC	CSALPGTSLDEQFF
TRBJ2-1	NA	few	TRBV2	TGTGCCAGCAGTCGGGACATCGATGAGCAGTTCTTC	CASSRDIDEQFF
TRBJ2-6	NA	NA	TRBV5-1	TGCGCCAGCAGCATACAGGGTTACAGCTCTGGGGCCAACGTCCTGACTTTC	CASSIQGYSSGANVLTF
TRBJ1-1	NA	many	TRBV12-3/TRBV12-4	TGTGCCAGCAGTACCCTGACACGGAACACTGAAGCTTTCTTT	CASSTLTRNTEAFF
TRBJ2-2	NA	few	TRBV5-1	TGCGCCAGCAGCTCGCTCCAAGGGCTAGCGAACACCGGGGAGCTGTTTTTT	CASSSLQGLANTGELFF
TRBJ2-7	TRBD2	NA	TRBV10-2	TGCGCCAGCAGTGAGGATTCGTTCGGGAGGGGGAGCTACGAGCAGTACTTC	CASSEDSFGRGSYEQYF
TRBJ2-7	NA	few	TRBV29-1	TGCAGCGTTGGGGCCTGGGGATACGAGCAGTACTTC	CSVGAWGYEQYF
TRBJ1-3	TRBD1	many	TRBV12-3/TRBV12-4	TGTGCCAGCAGTTTTACAGGGGGCTCTGGAAACACCATATATTTT	CASSFTGGSGNTIYF
TRBJ2-7	TRBD1	NA	TRBV19	TGTGCCAGTAGTATGGGGACAGGGAAGTTCTACGAGCAGTACTTC	CASSMGTGKFYEQYF